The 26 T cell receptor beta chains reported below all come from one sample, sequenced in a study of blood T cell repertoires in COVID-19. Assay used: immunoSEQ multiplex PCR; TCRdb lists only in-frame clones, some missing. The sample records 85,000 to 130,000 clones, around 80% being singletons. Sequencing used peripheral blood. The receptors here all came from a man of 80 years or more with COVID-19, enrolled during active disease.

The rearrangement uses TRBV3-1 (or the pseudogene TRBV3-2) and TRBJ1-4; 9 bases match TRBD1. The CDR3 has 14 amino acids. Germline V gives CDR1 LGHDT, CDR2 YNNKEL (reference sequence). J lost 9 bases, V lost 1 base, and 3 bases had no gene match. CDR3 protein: CASSQGTGDKKLFF. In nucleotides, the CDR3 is TGTGCCAGCAGCCAAGGGACAGGGGATAAAAAACTGTTTTTT.

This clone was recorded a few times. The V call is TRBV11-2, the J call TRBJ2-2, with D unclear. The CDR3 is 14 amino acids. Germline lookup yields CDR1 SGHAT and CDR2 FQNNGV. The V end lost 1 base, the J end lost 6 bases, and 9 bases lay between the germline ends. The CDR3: CASSLGISAGELFF. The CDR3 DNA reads TGTGCCAGCAGCTTAGGTATCAGTGCCGGGGAGCTGTTTTTT.

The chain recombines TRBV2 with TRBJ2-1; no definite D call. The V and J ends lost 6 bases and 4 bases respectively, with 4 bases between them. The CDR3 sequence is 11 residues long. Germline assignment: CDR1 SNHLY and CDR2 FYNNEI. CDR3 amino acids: CASREYNEQFF. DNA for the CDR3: TGTGCCAGCAGAGAGTACAATGAGCAGTTCTTC.

CDR3: CASSATGEDYGYTF. The DNA for the CDR3 is TGTGCCAGCTCAGCGACAGGGGAGGACTATGGCTACACCTTC. This rearrangement joins TRBV18 to TRBJ1-2; 8 bases line up with TRBD1. CDR3 length equals 14 residues. Germline lookup yields CDR1 KGHSH and CDR2 LQKENI. Trimming at V came to 5 bases and at J to 3 bases, leaving 5 bases not matched to a gene.

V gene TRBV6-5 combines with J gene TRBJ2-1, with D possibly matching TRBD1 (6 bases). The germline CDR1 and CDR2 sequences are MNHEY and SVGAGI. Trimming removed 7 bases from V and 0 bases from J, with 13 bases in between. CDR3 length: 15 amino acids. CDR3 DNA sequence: TGTGCCAGCACCATGACAGGAGGCTCCTACAATGAGCAGTTCTTC. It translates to CASTMTGGSYNEQFF.

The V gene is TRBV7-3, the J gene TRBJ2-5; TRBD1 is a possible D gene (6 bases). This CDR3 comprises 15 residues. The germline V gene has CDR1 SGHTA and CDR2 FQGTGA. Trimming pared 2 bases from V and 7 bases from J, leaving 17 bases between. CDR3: CASSLGGGIRGTQYF. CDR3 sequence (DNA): TGTGCCAGCAGCTTAGGTGGGGGCATCCGGGGGACCCAGTACTTC.

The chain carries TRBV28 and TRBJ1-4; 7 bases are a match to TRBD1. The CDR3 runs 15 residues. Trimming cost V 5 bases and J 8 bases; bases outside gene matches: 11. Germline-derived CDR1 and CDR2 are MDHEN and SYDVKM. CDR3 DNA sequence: TGTGCCAGCAGTCCGGAAACAGGGGTAGGCGAAAAACTGTTTTTT. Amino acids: CASSPETGVGEKLFF.

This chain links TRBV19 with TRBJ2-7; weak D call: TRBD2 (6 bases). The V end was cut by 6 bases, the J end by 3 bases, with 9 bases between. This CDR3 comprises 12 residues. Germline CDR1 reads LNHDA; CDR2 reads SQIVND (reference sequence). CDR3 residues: CASSGSGYEQYF. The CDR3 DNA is TGTGCCAGTAGCGGGAGCGGCTACGAGCAGTACTTC.

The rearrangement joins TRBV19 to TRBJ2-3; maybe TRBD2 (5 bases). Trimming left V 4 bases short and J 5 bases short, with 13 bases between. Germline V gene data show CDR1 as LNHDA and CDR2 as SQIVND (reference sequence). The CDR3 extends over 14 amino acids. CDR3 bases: TGTGCCAGTAGTAAGCGTGGAGGAGAAGATACGCAGTATTTT. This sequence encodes CASSKRGGEDTQYF.

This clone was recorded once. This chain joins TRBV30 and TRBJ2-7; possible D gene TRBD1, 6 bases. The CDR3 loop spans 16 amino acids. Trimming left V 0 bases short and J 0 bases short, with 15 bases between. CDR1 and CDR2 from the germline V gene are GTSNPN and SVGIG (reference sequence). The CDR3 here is CAWSVPDSQLSYEQYF. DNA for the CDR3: TGTGCCTGGAGTGTACCGGACAGTCAGCTCTCCTACGAGCAGTACTTC.

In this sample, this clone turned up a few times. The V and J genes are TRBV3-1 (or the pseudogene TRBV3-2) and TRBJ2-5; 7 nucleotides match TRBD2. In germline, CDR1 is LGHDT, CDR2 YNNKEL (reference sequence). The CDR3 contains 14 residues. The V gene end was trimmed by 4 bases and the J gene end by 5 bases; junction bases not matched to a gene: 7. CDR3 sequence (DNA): TGTGCCAGCAGCCGACTAGCCCTGCGGGAGACCCAGTACTTC. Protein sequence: CASSRLALRETQYF.

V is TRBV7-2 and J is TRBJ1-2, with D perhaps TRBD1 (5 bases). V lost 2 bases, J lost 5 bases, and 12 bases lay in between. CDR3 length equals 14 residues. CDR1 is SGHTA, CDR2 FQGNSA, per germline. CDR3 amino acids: CASSLSGAKYGYTF. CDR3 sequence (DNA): TGTGCCAGCAGCTTATCTGGGGCGAAGTATGGCTACACCTTC.

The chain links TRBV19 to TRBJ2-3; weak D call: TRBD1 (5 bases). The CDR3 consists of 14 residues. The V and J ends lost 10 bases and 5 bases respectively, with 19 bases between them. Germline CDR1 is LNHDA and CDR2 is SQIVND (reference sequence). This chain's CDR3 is CATTTQAAGDTQYF. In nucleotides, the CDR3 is TGTGCCACCACCACACAGGCGGCAGGAGATACGCAGTATTTT.

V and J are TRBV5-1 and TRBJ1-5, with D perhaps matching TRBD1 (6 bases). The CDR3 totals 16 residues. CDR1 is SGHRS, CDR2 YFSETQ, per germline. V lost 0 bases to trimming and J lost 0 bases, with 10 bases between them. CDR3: CASSLGEGDSNQPQHF. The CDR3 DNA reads TGCGCCAGCAGCTTGGGGGAGGGGGATAGCAATCAGCCCCAGCATTTT.

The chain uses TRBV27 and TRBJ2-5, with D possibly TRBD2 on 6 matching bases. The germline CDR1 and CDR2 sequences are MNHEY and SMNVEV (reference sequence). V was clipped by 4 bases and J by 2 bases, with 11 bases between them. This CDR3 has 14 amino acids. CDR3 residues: CASSSGEEQETQYF. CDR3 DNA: TGTGCCAGCAGTTCCGGGGAGGAACAAGAGACCCAGTACTTC.

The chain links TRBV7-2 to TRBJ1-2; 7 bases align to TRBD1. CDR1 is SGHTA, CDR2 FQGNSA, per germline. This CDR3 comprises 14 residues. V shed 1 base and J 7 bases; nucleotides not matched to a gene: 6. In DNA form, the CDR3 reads TGTGCCAGCAGCTTAGAAAGGCAGGGGGGTGGCTACACCTTC. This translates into CASSLERQGGGYTF.

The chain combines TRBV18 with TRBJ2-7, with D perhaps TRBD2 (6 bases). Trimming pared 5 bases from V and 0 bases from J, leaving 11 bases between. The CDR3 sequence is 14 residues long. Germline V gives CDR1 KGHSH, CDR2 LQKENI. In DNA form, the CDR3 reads TGTGCCAGCTCAGGGCCGGGAGCCTCCTACGAGCAGTACTTC. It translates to CASSGPGASYEQYF.

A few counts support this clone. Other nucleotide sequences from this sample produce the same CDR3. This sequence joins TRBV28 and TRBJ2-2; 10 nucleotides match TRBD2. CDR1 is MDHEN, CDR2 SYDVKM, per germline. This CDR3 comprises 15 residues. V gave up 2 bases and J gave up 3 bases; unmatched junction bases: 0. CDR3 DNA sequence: TGTGCCAGCAGTTTACTAGCGGGGGACACCGGGGAGCTGTTTTTT. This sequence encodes CASSLLAGDTGELFF.

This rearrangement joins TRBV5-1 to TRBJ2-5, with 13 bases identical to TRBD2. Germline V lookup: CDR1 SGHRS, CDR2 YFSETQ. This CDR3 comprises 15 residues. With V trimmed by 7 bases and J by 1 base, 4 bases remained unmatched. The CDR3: CASGTSGTPQETQYF. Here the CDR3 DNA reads TGCGCCAGCGGGACTAGCGGGACACCCCAAGAGACCCAGTACTTC.

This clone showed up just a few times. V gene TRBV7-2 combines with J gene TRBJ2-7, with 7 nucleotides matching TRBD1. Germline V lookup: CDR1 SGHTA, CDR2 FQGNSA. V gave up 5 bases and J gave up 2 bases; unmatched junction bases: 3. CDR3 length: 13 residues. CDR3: CASSRDSTYEQYF. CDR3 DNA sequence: TGTGCCAGCAGCCGGGACAGCACCTACGAGCAGTACTTC. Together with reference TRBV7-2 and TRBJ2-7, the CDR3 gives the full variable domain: GAGVSQSPSNKVTEKGKDVELRCDPISGHTALYWYRQSLGQGLEFLIYFQGNSAPDKSGLPSDRFSAERTGGSVSTLTIQRTQQEDSAVYLCASSRDSTYEQYFGPGTRLTVT.

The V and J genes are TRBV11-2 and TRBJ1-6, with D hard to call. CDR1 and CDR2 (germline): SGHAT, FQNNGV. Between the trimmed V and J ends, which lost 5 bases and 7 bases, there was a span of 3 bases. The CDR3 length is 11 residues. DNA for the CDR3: TGTGCCAGCAGCCAAAATTCACCCCTCCACTTT. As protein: CASSQNSPLHF.

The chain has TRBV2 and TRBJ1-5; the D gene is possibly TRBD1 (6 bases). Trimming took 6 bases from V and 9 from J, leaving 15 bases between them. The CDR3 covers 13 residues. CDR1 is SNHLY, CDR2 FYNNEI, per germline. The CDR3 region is CASSGQWSRPQHF. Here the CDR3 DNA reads TGTGCCAGCAGCGGACAGTGGAGTCGGCCCCAGCATTTT.

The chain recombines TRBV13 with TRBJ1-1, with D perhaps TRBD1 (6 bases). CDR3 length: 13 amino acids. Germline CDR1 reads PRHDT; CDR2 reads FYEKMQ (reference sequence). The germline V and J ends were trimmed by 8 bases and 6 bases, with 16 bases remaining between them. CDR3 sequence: CASALQGLAEAFF. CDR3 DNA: TGTGCCAGCGCTTTACAGGGATTAGCTGAAGCTTTCTTT.

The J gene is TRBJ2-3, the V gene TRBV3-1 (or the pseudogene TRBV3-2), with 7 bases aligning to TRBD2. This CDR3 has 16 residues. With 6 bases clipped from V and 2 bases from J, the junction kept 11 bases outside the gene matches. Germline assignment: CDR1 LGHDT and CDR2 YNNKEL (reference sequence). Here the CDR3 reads CASSLGPSGSTDTQYF. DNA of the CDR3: TGTGCCAGCAGTTTGGGACCTAGCGGATCCACAGATACGCAGTATTTT.

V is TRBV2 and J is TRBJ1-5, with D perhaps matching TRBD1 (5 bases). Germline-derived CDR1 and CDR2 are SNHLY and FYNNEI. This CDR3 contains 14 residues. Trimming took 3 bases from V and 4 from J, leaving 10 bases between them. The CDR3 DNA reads TGTGCCAGCAGTGAGGTGACAGAGAATCAGCCCCAGCATTTT. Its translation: CASSEVTENQPQHF.

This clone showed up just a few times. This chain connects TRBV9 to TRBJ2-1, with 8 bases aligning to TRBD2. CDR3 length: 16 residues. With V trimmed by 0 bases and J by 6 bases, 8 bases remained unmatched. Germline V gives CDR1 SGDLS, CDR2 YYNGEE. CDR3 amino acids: CASSVGFSGIFNEQFF. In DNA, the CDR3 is TGTGCCAGCAGCGTAGGGTTTAGCGGGATTTTCAATGAGCAGTTCTTC.